This is a list of T cell receptor beta chains from one sample in a study of CD8 T cells in Susac syndrome. TCRdb fed the immunoSEQ multiplex PCR reads into MiXCR, producing one record per CDR3 protein. The sample consists of some 130,000 distinct CDR3 sequences, over 90% of them appearing once. The sample comprised CD8+ T cells from PBMCs. The receptors were gathered from a human donor with Susac syndrome. Both conserved end residues are part of each CDR3. D genes are given only for firm matches. For some rows the clone size is stated as once, few or many, or as a class when expanded; others skip it.

v_call	cdr3_length	j_call	clone_size	d_call	cdr3_nt	cdr3_aa
TRBV5-4	15	TRBJ2-6	few	.	TGTGCCAGCAGTGAAACAGGGTCTGGGGCCAACGTCCTGACTTTC	CASSETGSGANVLTF
TRBV5-6	15	TRBJ2-1	once	TRBD1	TGTGCCAGCAGCTCGGGGACAGAAGCCTACAATGAGCAGTTCTTC	CASSSGTEAYNEQFF
TRBV28	15	TRBJ2-7	.	.	TGTGCCAGCACCTATAACAGGGAGTCCCCCTACGAGCAGTACTTC	CASTYNRESPYEQYF
TRBV7-8	16	TRBJ2-5	.	TRBD1	TGTGCCAGCAGCTCTATAACTAGAGACAGGGGGGAGACCCAGTACTTC	CASSSITRDRGETQYF
TRBV9	14	TRBJ2-1	.	.	TGTGCCAGCAGCGTGTCAGCCCCCTACAATGAGCAGTTCTTC	CASSVSAPYNEQFF
TRBV6-2/TRBV6-3	11	TRBJ1-1	once	.	TGTGCCAGCGAAATCGGAACTGAAGCTTTCTTT	CASEIGTEAFF
TRBV27	14	TRBJ1-2	.	.	TGTGCCAGCACGCCGGTGGGGTCTAACTATGGCTACACCTTC	CASTPVGSNYGYTF
TRBV29-1	13	TRBJ2-2	.	.	TGCAGCGTCTTTTTGGGGTCAACCGGGGAGCTGTTTTTT	CSVFLGSTGELFF
TRBV29-1	13	TRBJ2-7	.	.	TGCAGCGTTGGACAGGTGGCGGTCGACGAGCAGTACTTC	CSVGQVAVDEQYF
TRBV28	17	TRBJ1-2	.	TRBD1	TGTGCCAGCAGTTTACCCGCACCGGGACAGGACCTCTATGGCTACACCTTC	CASSLPAPGQDLYGYTF
TRBV20-1	15	TRBJ2-2	once	.	TGCAGTGCTAGAGACAAACAATCGGACACCGGGGAGCTGTTTTTT	CSARDKQSDTGELFF
TRBV7-2	15	TRBJ2-7	.	.	TGTGCCAGCAGCCTCGAGGACTGGAGCTCCTACGAGCAGTACTTC	CASSLEDWSSYEQYF
TRBV4-1	12	TRBJ1-1	.	.	TGCGCCAGCAGCCCAACGGGGGATGAAGCTTTCTTT	CASSPTGDEAFF
TRBV10-3	11	TRBJ1-2	.	.	TGTGCCATCAGTGGGGATTATGGCTACACCTTC	CAISGDYGYTF
TRBV25-1	13	TRBJ2-3	.	.	TGTGCCAGCAGTGAGGCAGCTGCAGATACGCAGTATTTT	CASSEAAADTQYF
TRBV5-1	15	TRBJ2-1	.	TRBD1	TGCGCCAGCAGCCATGGACAGGGCCGGTACAATGAGCAGTTCTTC	CASSHGQGRYNEQFF
TRBV5-6	13	TRBJ1-1	.	.	TGTGCCAGCGGACCAGGGTTGGGGACTGAAGCTTTCTTT	CASGPGLGTEAFF
TRBV4-1	15	TRBJ1-3	.	.	TGCGCCAGCAGCCAAGTGGACAGCCCTGGAAACACCATATATTTT	CASSQVDSPGNTIYF
TRBV30	16	TRBJ2-5	.	.	TGTGCCTGGAGCGTGAGGTGGGAGGACAGACAAGAGACCCAGTACTTC	CAWSVRWEDRQETQYF
TRBV27	13	TRBJ2-5	once	.	TGTGCCAGCAGTCCGACCTTCCAAGAGACCCAGTACTTC	CASSPTFQETQYF
TRBV2	14	TRBJ2-7	.	.	TGTGCCAGCAGTCTCCAAACGCAGGGTAGCGAGCAGTACTTC	CASSLQTQGSEQYF
TRBV20-1	15	TRBJ2-2	.	.	TGCAGTGCGCATGCTGATGAGGGAGTAACCGGGGAGCTGTTTTTT	CSAHADEGVTGELFF
TRBV4-1	20	TRBJ2-4	.	.	TGCGCCAGCAGCCTCAGGACAGCCGCGGAACCCTACTTAGCCAAAAACATTCAGTACTTC	CASSLRTAAEPYLAKNIQYF
TRBV6-5	14	TRBJ2-4	.	.	TGTGCCAGCAGCAGGGGGGCGCAGGTAGACATTCAGTACTTC	CASSRGAQVDIQYF
TRBV27	15	TRBJ2-7	.	.	TGTGCCAGCAGTCTCGCACTGGACGGTCTGGCGGAGCAGTACTTC	CASSLALDGLAEQYF
TRBV6-2/TRBV6-3	15	TRBJ2-1	.	TRBD1	TGTGCCAGCAGCCCCGGACAGGGGCGGAACAATGAGCAGTTCTTC	CASSPGQGRNNEQFF
TRBV9	13	TRBJ1-1	.	.	TGTGCCAGCAGCGTAGACGGGAACACTGAAGCTTTCTTT	CASSVDGNTEAFF
TRBV7-8	14	TRBJ1-2	.	.	TGTGCCAGCAGTCAAGACGGACCTAACTATGGCTACACCTTC	CASSQDGPNYGYTF
TRBV7-9	13	TRBJ1-1	.	.	TGTGCCAGCTCCAGGGAGAATGAAAATGAAGCTTTCTTT	CASSRENENEAFF
TRBV27	13	TRBJ2-7	once	TRBD2	TGTGCCAGCAGAGTGACTAGCACAGACGAGCAGTACTTC	CASRVTSTDEQYF
TRBV10-3	16	TRBJ2-1	.	.	TGTGCCATCAGTGAGTCGGAGGATAGGGATTACAATGAGCAGTTCTTC	CAISESEDRDYNEQFF
TRBV11-1	13	TRBJ1-2	.	.	TGTGCCAGCAGCTTAGGACCTGCCTATGGCTACACCTTC	CASSLGPAYGYTF
TRBV6-6	13	TRBJ2-7	.	.	TGTGCCAGCAGTTATGGCAAGACCTACGAGCAGTACTTC	CASSYGKTYEQYF
TRBV19	13	TRBJ1-3	.	.	TGTGCCAGTAGCCCGAACTCTGGAAACACCATATATTTT	CASSPNSGNTIYF
TRBV29-1	16	TRBJ2-1	.	TRBD2	TGCAGCGTTGAAGATATCGGGGGGAGCTCCTACAATGAGCAGTTCTTC	CSVEDIGGSSYNEQFF
TRBV7-9	16	TRBJ2-5	.	TRBD2	TGTGCCAGCAGCCCTGGACTAGCGGGAATCCAAGAGACCCAGTACTTC	CASSPGLAGIQETQYF
TRBV18	13	TRBJ2-7	.	.	TGTGCCAGCTCACCACCCGTAAACTACGAGCAGTACTTC	CASSPPVNYEQYF
TRBV19	13	TRBJ1-2	.	TRBD1	TGTGCCAGTAGTATCCCCGGACAGGGCGGCTACACCTTC	CASSIPGQGGYTF
TRBV29-1	15	TRBJ2-2	.	.	TGCAGCGTTGATGGGGGGGCCGCTTACACCGGGGAGCTGTTTTTT	CSVDGGAAYTGELFF
TRBV4-1	14	TRBJ2-7	.	.	TGCGCCAGCAGACAGAACCCAAACTCCTACGAGCAGTACTTC	CASRQNPNSYEQYF
TRBV28	17	TRBJ2-3	.	.	TGTGCCAGCAGTCACTCCCCGACGACGGACTCCACAGATACGCAGTATTTT	CASSHSPTTDSTDTQYF
TRBV10-3	13	TRBJ2-1	.	TRBD1	TGTGCCATCAGTGAGGACAGGGGAACTGAGCAGTTCTTC	CAISEDRGTEQFF
TRBV11-2	14	TRBJ1-2	.	.	TGTGCCAGCAGCCCGGGAGCCGAGGACTATGGCTACACCTTC	CASSPGAEDYGYTF
TRBV7-8	16	TRBJ1-5	once	.	TGTGCCAGCAGCTTATACGCCGGACAGCCGGGTCAGCCCCAGCATTTT	CASSLYAGQPGQPQHF
TRBV10-3	16	TRBJ2-1	once	TRBD1	TGTGCCATCAGTGTACAGGGGGGAAGGAGCGTCTATGAGCAGTTCTTC	CAISVQGGRSVYEQFF
TRBV6-6	13	TRBJ2-1	once	.	TGTGCCACCCTAGGGGCTATCCGGGGGGAGCAGTTCTTC	CATLGAIRGEQFF